This is a list of T cell receptor beta chains from one sample in a study of blood T cell repertoires in COVID-19. Here immunoSEQ multiplex PCR was the method, and the copy in TCRdb shows in-frame clones only, minus some. The sample consists of about 200,000 clones, around 83% of them appearing once. Input material: peripheral blood. These receptors all stem from a man between 50 and 59 years old with active or convalescent COVID-19. Each CDR3 is given with its conserved first and last residue. The order of the fields is V gene, D gene, J gene, clone size, CDR3 protein, CDR3 DNA. The D gene is left open where the match is weak. A clone size is listed for some rows: how often the clone was seen (once, few, many), or a class if it is expanded.

TRBV7-2,.,TRBJ1-1,.,CASSLGGWGTEAFF,TGTGCCAGCAGCTTGGGAGGGTGGGGCACTGAAGCTTTCTTT
TRBV28,.,TRBJ2-7,.,CASTGARNEQYF,TGTGCCAGTACTGGGGCGAGGAACGAGCAGTACTTC
TRBV9,TRBD1,TRBJ1-4,once,CASSLQGAHEKLFF,TGTGCCAGCAGCTTACAGGGGGCGCATGAAAAACTGTTTTTT
TRBV7-2,.,TRBJ2-1,.,CASSLGSSYNEQFF,TGTGCCAGCAGCCTCGGGAGCTCCTACAATGAGCAGTTCTTC
TRBV11-2,.,TRBJ1-2,.,CASSLDRGGGYTF,TGTGCCAGCAGCTTAGATAGGGGGGGTGGCTACACCTTC
TRBV28,.,TRBJ1-5,once,CASSGRVSNQPQHF,TGTGCCAGCAGTGGCAGGGTTAGCAATCAGCCCCAGCATTTT
TRBV5-1,.,TRBJ1-1,.,CASSLDPGNTEAFF,TGCGCCAGCAGCTTGGATCCAGGGAACACTGAAGCTTTCTTT
TRBV28,.,TRBJ1-2,.,CASRGLEGPLGYGYTF,TGTGCCAGCAGGGGTCTGGAGGGCCCCCTAGGTTATGGCTACACCTTC
TRBV19,.,TRBJ1-3,few,CASSIQGLGNTIYF,TGTGCCAGTAGTATCCAAGGACTTGGAAACACCATATATTTT
TRBV7-2,TRBD1,TRBJ2-7,once,CASSLGRGLSYEQYF,TGTGCCAGCAGCTTAGGTAGGGGGCTCAGTTACGAGCAGTACTTC
TRBV6-6,TRBD2,TRBJ2-3,.,CASSPGLAGGFTDTQYF,TGTGCCAGCAGTCCAGGACTAGCGGGAGGGTTCACAGATACGCAGTATTTT
TRBV10-2,.,TRBJ1-1,.,CASSGFRNTEAFF,TGCGCCAGCAGTGGATTTAGGAACACTGAAGCTTTCTTT
TRBV15,TRBD1,TRBJ2-1,.,CATSRDRDSTYNEQFF,TGTGCCACCAGCAGAGATAGGGACAGCACCTACAATGAGCAGTTCTTC
TRBV19,.,TRBJ1-4,.,CASSLVAFVTNEKLFF,TGTGCCAGTAGTCTTGTGGCTTTCGTGACTAATGAAAAACTGTTTTTT